This entry describes one T cell receptor (beta chain). Its specificity is not known. Survey-level immunoSEQ v3.0 assays were run. Some clones are missing from TCRdb's copy, which holds only in-frame ones; the method was immunoSEQ multiplex PCR. The data show 26,000 or so clones, roughly 88% seen once. The data belong to a study of long-term antiretroviral therapy in people with HIV. Deletions cut 0 bases from V and 3 bases from J, with 19 bases between. Per the germline V gene, CDR1 is SGDLS and CDR2 is YYNGEE. The CDR3 length is 17 residues. Study observations and caveats: With ART, diversity went up but was still lower than in transplant donor controls.

This receptor was taken from a woman between 18 and 29 years old with HIV. The V gene is TRBV9, the J gene TRBJ2-7, with D tentatively TRBD1 (5 bases). Sequences were derived from unsorted PBMCs, sampled 0.5 years after starting antiretroviral therapy. The CDR3 loop is CASSVGVDTQGIYEQYF. The CDR3 coding sequence is TGTGCCAGCAGCGTAGGGGTGGACACCCAAGGGATCTACGAGCAGTACTTC.